A selection of T cell receptor beta chains follows, all from one sample in a study of regulatory T cells in long-lasting Graves disease. A single record per CDR3 protein comes from TCRdb applying MiXCR to the multiplex PCR reads. The table lists about 310,000 distinct CDR3 sequences, 22% of them singletons. The specimen was peripheral blood mononuclear cells (PBMCs), collected when the disease was refractory, from a patient treated with antithyroid drugs. The receptors were sampled from a female donor with Graves disease. The CDR3 runs from the conserved cysteine through the conserved F or W. D genes are given only for firm matches. A row's size may be missing; if present it is once, few, many or a size class.

D gene: .; V gene: TRBV30; clone size: many; J gene: TRBJ1-1; CDR3 protein: CAWTYSQDTEAFF; CDR3 DNA: TGTGCCTGGACCTACAGCCAGGACACTGAAGCTTTCTTT
D gene: .; V gene: TRBV12-3/TRBV12-4; clone size: few; J gene: TRBJ2-7; CDR3 protein: CASSLVASSYEQYF; CDR3 DNA: TGTGCCAGCAGTTTAGTGGCCAGCTCCTACGAGCAGTACTTC
D gene: .; V gene: TRBV12-3/TRBV12-4; clone size: .; J gene: TRBJ2-2; CDR3 protein: CARSLSRGGTGELFF; CDR3 DNA: TGTGCCAGGAGTTTAAGCAGGGGGGGGACCGGGGAGCTGTTTTTT
D gene: TRBD2; V gene: TRBV5-1; clone size: .; J gene: TRBJ2-3; CDR3 protein: CASSPDPGLAESQYF; CDR3 DNA: TGCGCCAGCAGCCCAGACCCGGGACTAGCGGAGTCGCAGTATTTT
D gene: TRBD1; V gene: TRBV7-8; clone size: .; J gene: TRBJ1-2; CDR3 protein: CASTGTGSNYGYTF; CDR3 DNA: TGTGCCAGCACTGGGACAGGCTCTAACTATGGCTACACCTTC
D gene: .; V gene: TRBV10-3; clone size: many; J gene: TRBJ2-7; CDR3 protein: CAISESGRYEQYF; CDR3 DNA: TGTGCCATCAGTGAGTCCGGGCGGTACGAGCAGTACTTC
D gene: .; V gene: TRBV28; clone size: many; J gene: TRBJ2-7; CDR3 protein: CASSLLQAYEQYF; CDR3 DNA: TGTGCCAGCAGTTTACTTCAAGCCTACGAGCAGTACTTC
D gene: TRBD2; V gene: TRBV2; clone size: many; J gene: TRBJ2-7; CDR3 protein: CASSASGTHYEQYF; CDR3 DNA: TGTGCCAGCAGCGCAAGCGGGACTCACTACGAGCAGTACTTC
D gene: TRBD2; V gene: TRBV28; clone size: many; J gene: TRBJ2-5; CDR3 protein: CASSPGGVETQYF; CDR3 DNA: TGTGCCAGCAGCCCCGGGGGGGTTGAGACCCAGTACTTC
D gene: .; V gene: TRBV5-1; clone size: few; J gene: TRBJ2-7; CDR3 protein: CASSLSAQVAGSRYEQYF; CDR3 DNA: TGCGCCAGCAGCTTAAGTGCCCAAGTGGCAGGGTCCCGCTACGAGCAGTACTTC
D gene: TRBD2; V gene: TRBV2; clone size: many; J gene: TRBJ2-5; CDR3 protein: CASLGRAETQYF; CDR3 DNA: TGTGCCAGCCTCGGGAGGGCCGAGACCCAGTACTTC
D gene: .; V gene: TRBV20-1; clone size: many; J gene: TRBJ2-7; CDR3 protein: CSARDERRSYEQYF; CDR3 DNA: TGCAGTGCTAGAGATGAGCGACGATCCTACGAGCAGTACTTC
D gene: TRBD1; V gene: TRBV30; clone size: few; J gene: TRBJ2-1; CDR3 protein: CAWSGDRNSYNEQFF; CDR3 DNA: TGTGCCTGGAGCGGGGACAGGAATAGCTACAATGAGCAGTTCTTC
D gene: TRBD1; V gene: TRBV18; clone size: many; J gene: TRBJ1-1; CDR3 protein: CASSPGTDTEAFF; CDR3 DNA: TGTGCCAGCAGCCCCGGGACAGACACTGAAGCTTTCTTT
D gene: TRBD2; V gene: TRBV7-9; clone size: .; J gene: TRBJ2-1; CDR3 protein: CASSFGLAGGNEQFF; CDR3 DNA: TGTGCCAGCAGCTTCGGACTAGCGGGAGGAAATGAGCAGTTCTTC
D gene: .; V gene: TRBV18; clone size: .; J gene: TRBJ1-5; CDR3 protein: CASSPTGKNQPQHF; CDR3 DNA: TGTGCCAGCTCACCTACCGGAAAAAATCAGCCCCAGCATTTT
D gene: TRBD1; V gene: TRBV7-2; clone size: many; J gene: TRBJ2-7; CDR3 protein: CASRPGQSVYEQYF; CDR3 DNA: TGTGCCAGCAGACCGGGACAGTCCGTCTACGAGCAGTACTTC
D gene: .; V gene: TRBV20-1; clone size: many; J gene: TRBJ2-5; CDR3 protein: CSARDRQGQETQYF; CDR3 DNA: TGCAGTGCTAGAGATCGCCAGGGCCAAGAGACCCAGTACTTC
D gene: TRBD2; V gene: TRBV11-2; clone size: many; J gene: TRBJ2-7; CDR3 protein: CASSEGLVSEYF; CDR3 DNA: TGTGCCAGCAGCGAAGGACTAGTATCTGAGTACTTC
D gene: .; V gene: TRBV6-1; clone size: many; J gene: TRBJ2-2; CDR3 protein: CASSESEITGELFF; CDR3 DNA: TGTGCCAGCAGTGAAAGCGAGATAACCGGGGAGCTGTTTTTT
D gene: TRBD1; V gene: TRBV7-2; clone size: .; J gene: TRBJ2-7; CDR3 protein: CASSSAGTASSYEQYF; CDR3 DNA: TGTGCCAGCAGCTCCGCCGGGACAGCAAGCTCCTACGAGCAGTACTTC
D gene: .; V gene: TRBV7-9; clone size: many; J gene: TRBJ1-1; CDR3 protein: CASSRSTLNTEAFF; CDR3 DNA: TGTGCCAGCTCTAGGAGCACCTTGAACACTGAAGCTTTCTTT
D gene: .; V gene: TRBV19; clone size: .; J gene: TRBJ2-4; CDR3 protein: CASSGGGEAKNIQYF; CDR3 DNA: TGTGCCAGTAGTGGAGGGGGGGAAGCCAAAAACATTCAGTACTTC
D gene: .; V gene: TRBV30; clone size: .; J gene: TRBJ1-2; CDR3 protein: CAWSHGANYGYTF; CDR3 DNA: TGTGCCTGGAGTCACGGAGCGAACTATGGCTACACCTTC
D gene: .; V gene: TRBV13; clone size: few; J gene: TRBJ1-5; CDR3 protein: CASSSGAQPQHF; CDR3 DNA: TGTGCCAGCAGCTCCGGGGCACAGCCCCAGCATTTT
D gene: .; V gene: TRBV11-2; clone size: many; J gene: TRBJ2-7; CDR3 protein: CASSSGLPYEQYF; CDR3 DNA: TGTGCCAGCAGCTCTGGACTCCCCTACGAGCAGTACTTC
D gene: TRBD1; V gene: TRBV5-1; clone size: few; J gene: TRBJ2-2; CDR3 protein: CASRGRTGNTGELFF; CDR3 DNA: TGCGCCAGCAGAGGGCGGACAGGAAACACCGGGGAGCTGTTTTTT
D gene: .; V gene: TRBV6-6; clone size: .; J gene: TRBJ2-7; CDR3 protein: CASSYSLILALRSYEQYF; CDR3 DNA: TGTGCCAGCAGTTACTCGCTGATTTTAGCGCTTCGGTCCTACGAGCAGTACTTC
D gene: .; V gene: TRBV30; clone size: many; J gene: TRBJ1-5; CDR3 protein: CAWRGSGSNQPQHF; CDR3 DNA: TGTGCCTGGAGGGGGTCGGGGAGCAATCAGCCCCAGCATTTT
D gene: .; V gene: TRBV14; clone size: .; J gene: TRBJ2-7; CDR3 protein: CASTSSGSSYEQYF; CDR3 DNA: TGTGCCAGCACCTCAAGCGGATCCTCCTACGAGCAGTACTTC
D gene: .; V gene: TRBV18; clone size: few; J gene: TRBJ1-4; CDR3 protein: CASSLSGAATNEKLFF; CDR3 DNA: TGTGCCAGCTCTCTATCAGGGGCGGCAACTAATGAAAAACTGTTTTTT
D gene: TRBD2; V gene: TRBV10-3; clone size: many; J gene: TRBJ2-5; CDR3 protein: CAIGLAEGETQYF; CDR3 DNA: TGTGCCATCGGACTAGCGGAGGGAGAGACCCAGTACTTC
D gene: TRBD2; V gene: TRBV6-5; clone size: few; J gene: TRBJ2-1; CDR3 protein: CASSYPASTSGRNEQFF; CDR3 DNA: TGTGCCAGCAGTTACCCCGCCTCGACTAGCGGGAGAAATGAGCAGTTCTTC
D gene: .; V gene: TRBV19; clone size: few; J gene: TRBJ1-1; CDR3 protein: CASSILGGGRTEAFF; CDR3 DNA: TGTGCCAGTAGTATACTTGGAGGTGGGAGGACTGAAGCTTTCTTT
D gene: TRBD2; V gene: TRBV2; clone size: many; J gene: TRBJ2-7; CDR3 protein: CASKAILAGGLEEQYF; CDR3 DNA: TGTGCCAGCAAAGCGATACTAGCGGGAGGGCTGGAAGAGCAGTACTTC
D gene: .; V gene: TRBV19; clone size: few; J gene: TRBJ2-7; CDR3 protein: CASSNQDSTYEQYF; CDR3 DNA: TGTGCCAGTAGTAACCAGGACAGTACCTACGAGCAGTACTTC
D gene: TRBD2; V gene: TRBV18; clone size: .; J gene: TRBJ2-7; CDR3 protein: CASSHSTSPSYEQYF; CDR3 DNA: TGTGCCAGCTCACACTCGACTAGCCCATCCTACGAGCAGTACTTC
D gene: TRBD2; V gene: TRBV5-1; clone size: .; J gene: TRBJ2-2; CDR3 protein: CASSLAGETGELFF; CDR3 DNA: TGCGCCAGCAGCTTAGCGGGAGAAACCGGGGAGCTGTTTTTT
D gene: .; V gene: TRBV28; clone size: many; J gene: TRBJ2-2; CDR3 protein: CASGSYGDTGELFF; CDR3 DNA: TGTGCCAGCGGATCCTATGGGGACACCGGGGAGCTGTTTTTT
D gene: .; V gene: TRBV12-3/TRBV12-4; clone size: many; J gene: TRBJ1-4; CDR3 protein: CASRRTGTTNEKLFF; CDR3 DNA: TGTGCCAGCAGACGGACGGGGACAACTAATGAAAAACTGTTTTTT
D gene: .; V gene: TRBV28; clone size: many; J gene: TRBJ2-2; CDR3 protein: CASTLGTNTGELFF; CDR3 DNA: TGTGCCAGCACCCTGGGAACTAACACCGGGGAGCTGTTTTTT
D gene: .; V gene: TRBV20-1; clone size: many; J gene: TRBJ1-1; CDR3 protein: CSASPGGLSYTEAFF; CDR3 DNA: TGCAGTGCTTCGCCCGGAGGGTTGTCGTACACTGAAGCTTTCTTT
D gene: .; V gene: TRBV5-5; clone size: few; J gene: TRBJ2-2; CDR3 protein: CASSRDGANTGELFF; CDR3 DNA: TGTGCCAGCAGCCGGGACGGAGCGAACACCGGGGAGCTGTTTTTT
D gene: .; V gene: TRBV28; clone size: many; J gene: TRBJ1-5; CDR3 protein: CASSWGGNSNQPQHF; CDR3 DNA: TGTGCCAGCAGTTGGGGGGGTAATAGCAATCAGCCCCAGCATTTT